What follows are 20 T cell receptor beta chains derived from one specimen sequenced in a study of cytomegalovirus exposure and HLA in healthy donors. Researchers ran the PCR with 60 Vbeta and 13 Jbeta primers. This table comes from immunoSEQ multiplex PCR, and its TCRdb copy is limited to in-frame clones, with some not included. Counted here are some 140,000 clones, approximately 87% occurring once; the ten biggest clones make up around 5.2%. The source material was PBMCs. These receptors were obtained from a woman aged 25 to 39 in good health and CMV-seronegative.

The rearrangement uses TRBV7-8 and TRBJ2-3; 14 nucleotides agree with TRBD2. The germline CDR1 and CDR2 sequences are SGHVS and FQNEAQ. The CDR3 length is 17 residues. With V trimmed by 1 base and J by 7 bases, 7 bases remained unmatched. In DNA, the CDR3 is TGTGCCAGCAGCTTAGGATACGGGACTAGCGGGAGAAATACGCAGTATTTT. Protein product: CASSLGYGTSGRNTQYF.

The V and J genes are TRBV4-1 and TRBJ1-1; 8 nucleotides match TRBD1. V shed 1 base, J shed 0 bases, and the junction held 7 bases outside the gene matches. CDR1 is MGHRA, CDR2 YSYEKL, per germline. There are 17 residues in the CDR3. The CDR3 DNA follows: TGCGCCAGCAGCCAAGGGGGACAGGTTGGGGTGAACACTGAAGCTTTCTTT. Its translation: CASSQGGQVGVNTEAFF.

The V and J genes are TRBV7-9 and TRBJ2-5; D is unclear. Trimming stripped 0 bases from V and 5 bases from J, with 13 bases between. Per the germline V gene, CDR1 is SEHNR and CDR2 is FQNEAQ (reference sequence). The CDR3 is 15 amino acids. The CDR3 region has the DNA TGTGCCAGCAGCTTAGCGAGCCGGTTTAATGAGACCCAGTACTTC. It translates to CASSLASRFNETQYF. Complete variable domain (other parts from reference TRBV7-9 and TRBJ2-5): DTGVSQNPRHKITKRGQNVTFRCDPISEHNRLYWYRQTLGQGPEFLTYFQNEAQLEKSRLLSDRFSAERPKGSFSTLEIQRTEQGDSAMYLCASSLASRFNETQYFGPGTRLLVL.

The sample holds many counts of this clone. The rearrangement uses TRBV5-6 and TRBJ2-7; 9 bases are shared with TRBD1. Trimming at V came to 1 base and at J to 7 bases, leaving 9 bases not matched to a gene. Germline CDR1 SGHDT, CDR2 YYEEEE. The CDR3 is made up of 15 amino acids. CDR3 sequence reads: CASSLLQGAPGEQYF. The DNA of the CDR3 is TGTGCCAGCAGCTTGCTACAGGGGGCCCCGGGGGAGCAGTACTTC.

V gene TRBV4-2 combines with J gene TRBJ2-7; 11 positions agree with TRBD1. Germline CDR1 and CDR2: LGHNA and YNFKEQ. Trimming took 4 bases from V and 1 from J; bases not matched to a gene: 12. This CDR3 is built from 18 residues. The CDR3 DNA follows: TGTGCCAGCAGCCGGACTACTCGAGGGACAGGGGGTTCCTACGAGCAGTACTTC. This sequence encodes CASSRTTRGTGGSYEQYF.

This clone was counted a few times. This rearrangement joins TRBV6-5 to TRBJ2-1; TRBD1 matches at 7 bases. V was pared by 6 bases and J by 2 bases, with 7 bases of the junction left unmatched. The CDR3 sequence is 15 residues long. The germline V gene encodes CDR1 MNHEY and CDR2 SVGAGI. CDR3 residues: CASRLQQGTYNEQFF. The CDR3 DNA is TGTGCCAGCAGACTACAACAGGGGACCTACAATGAGCAGTTCTTC.

This chain connects TRBV4-3 to TRBJ2-5; 13 positions agree with TRBD2. This CDR3 has 15 amino acids. V was pared by 5 bases and J by 3 bases, with 3 bases of the junction left unmatched. Germline CDR1 and CDR2: LGHNA and YSLEER. The CDR3 DNA follows: TGCGCCAGCAGCTCCGGGACTAGCGGGAAAGAGACCCAGTACTTC. Its protein product is CASSSGTSGKETQYF.

The gene calls are TRBV7-6 and TRBJ2-3, with 9 bases fitting TRBD1. This CDR3 region has 16 residues. V lost 8 bases and J lost 4; bases outside the gene matches: 13. The germline CDR1 and CDR2 sequences are SGHVS and FNYEAQ. The CDR3 nucleotides are TGTGCCAGCCGTGGAGCTGGGACAGGGAAAGCAGATACGCAGTATTTT. Translated: CASRGAGTGKADTQYF.

The V gene is TRBV7-9, the J gene TRBJ2-7; 9 bases are shared with TRBD1. There are 16 residues in the CDR3. V shed 2 bases, J shed 5 bases, and the junction held 10 bases outside the gene matches. Germline V lookup: CDR1 SEHNR, CDR2 FQNEAQ (reference sequence). CDR3 in amino acids: CASSLPLRDRVNEQYF. In DNA form, the CDR3 reads TGTGCCAGCAGCTTACCCCTCCGGGACAGGGTAAACGAGCAGTACTTC.

The CDR3: CASSIGTGLLFFGYTF. CDR3 sequence (DNA): TGTGCCAGCAGCATAGGGACAGGGCTTTTGTTTTTTGGCTACACCTTC. The gene calls are TRBV5-6 and TRBJ1-2; TRBD1 matches 9 bases. The V and J ends lost 4 bases and 7 bases, in that order; junction bases with no gene match: 14. The CDR3 extends over 16 amino acids. Germline values: CDR1 SGHDT, CDR2 YYEEEE.

The chain combines TRBV29-1 with TRBJ1-1; the D is unclear. Germline loops: CDR1 SQVTM, CDR2 ANQGSEA. The ends were cut back, 7 bases at V and 0 bases at J, with 6 bases in the middle. The CDR3 is 11 residues long. CDR3 in amino acids: CSGTVNTEAFF. The CDR3 DNA follows: TGCAGCGGGACTGTGAACACTGAAGCTTTCTTT.

This chain joins TRBV7-8 and TRBJ2-3; D uncertain. CDR1 is SGHVS and CDR2 is FQNEAQ in the germline V gene. The V and J ends lost 2 bases and 0 bases respectively, with 12 bases between them. This CDR3 region has 16 residues. The CDR3 DNA sequence: TGTGCCAGCAGCTTAAGGCAGGAATACAGCACAGATACGCAGTATTTT. This translates into CASSLRQEYSTDTQYF. The variable domain in full, completed from reference TRBV7-8 and TRBJ2-3, reads GAGVSQSPRYKVAKRGQDVALRCDPISGHVSLFWYQQALGQGPEFLTYFQNEAQLDKSGLPSDRFFAERPEGSVSTLKIQRTQQEDSAVYLCASSLRQEYSTDTQYFGPGTRLTVL.

In this sample, this clone turned up a few times. CDR3: CASSEAAGIRVSEKLFF. The CDR3 nucleotides are TGTGCCAGCAGCGAGGCTGCAGGGATAAGAGTTAGTGAAAAACTGTTTTTT. The chain combines TRBV7-9 with TRBJ1-4, with D tentatively TRBD1 (5 bases). Germline assignment: CDR1 SEHNR and CDR2 FQNEAQ (reference sequence). CDR3 length: 17 amino acids. V was shortened by 5 bases and J by 7 bases, with 23 bases between the two germline ends. The complete variable domain, with remaining parts taken from reference TRBV7-9 and TRBJ1-4, reads DTGVSQNPRHKITKRGQNVTFRCDPISEHNRLYWYRQTLGQGPEFLTYFQNEAQLEKSRLLSDRFSAERPKGSFSTLEIQRTEQGDSAMYLCASSEAAGIRVSEKLFFGSGTQLSVL.

As regards this clone: The same CDR3 is also encoded by other DNA sequences in this sample. This chain uses TRBV18 with TRBJ2-1; the match to TRBD2 covers 8 bases. Germline V CDR1 and CDR2: KGHSH, LQKENI. With V trimmed by 0 bases and J by 8 bases, 6 bases remained unmatched. The CDR3 extends over 15 amino acids. The CDR3 here is CASSPPAGGWYEQFF. CDR3 DNA sequence: TGTGCCAGCTCACCACCGGCGGGAGGTTGGTATGAGCAGTTCTTC. Using reference TRBV18 and TRBJ2-1 for the parts outside the CDR3, the full variable domain is NAGVMQNPRHLVRRRGQEARLRCSPMKGHSHVYWYRQLPEEGLKFMVYLQKENIIDESGMPKERFSAEFPKEGPSILRIQQVVRGDSAAYFCASSPPAGGWYEQFFGPGTRLTVL.

The chain joins TRBV7-2 to TRBJ2-7, with D maybe TRBD1 (6 bases). Germline CDR1 is SGHTA and CDR2 is FQGNSA. The CDR3 covers 12 residues. V was trimmed by 8 bases and J by 3 bases, leaving 11 bases between them. DNA for the CDR3: TGTGCCAGCGGAAGGGACAACTACGAGCAGTACTTC. It is translated as CASGRDNYEQYF.

This clone is a singleton in its sample. The chain employs TRBV7-3 and TRBJ2-2, with 8 positions matching TRBD2. The CDR3 sequence is 16 residues long. Unmatched junction bases numbered 6, after V lost 6 bases and J lost 0 bases. Germline loops: CDR1 SGHTA, CDR2 FQGTGA. The CDR3 nucleotides are TGTGCCAGCAGGTTCCCGGGGGGGGCGAACACCGGGGAGCTGTTTTTT. Translating it yields CASRFPGGANTGELFF.

This clone was counted between two and nine times. The chain recombines TRBV4-3 with TRBJ1-6; TRBD1 aligns across 7 bases. The V and J ends lost 6 bases and 7 bases, in that order; junction bases with no gene match: 9. Germline CDR1 reads LGHNA; CDR2 reads YSLEER. This CDR3 spans 15 amino acids. The CDR3 loop is CASSLGTAPNSPLHF. For the CDR3, the DNA is TGCGCCAGCAGTCTGGGGACAGCCCCAAATTCACCCCTCCACTTT.

V usage is TRBV4-2 and J usage is TRBJ2-1; possible D gene TRBD1, 6 bases. CDR3 size: 16 residues. V was shortened by 4 bases and J by 3 bases, with 16 bases between the two germline ends. Germline lookup yields CDR1 LGHNA and CDR2 YNFKEQ. CDR3 DNA sequence: TGTGCCAGCAGCCCCGGGGACACTTACCTCTACAATGAGCAGTTCTTC. It translates to CASSPGDTYLYNEQFF.

The V gene is TRBV7-9, the J gene TRBJ2-2; D gene unclear. Trimming pared 4 bases from V and 4 bases from J, leaving 7 bases between. CDR3 length: 13 amino acids. The V gene's germline CDR1 is SEHNR and CDR2 FQNEAQ (reference sequence). CDR3 amino acids: CASSSSITGELFF. Here the CDR3 DNA reads TGTGCCAGCAGCTCCTCTATCACCGGGGAGCTGTTTTTT. Drawing the rest from reference TRBV7-9 and TRBJ2-2, the complete variable domain is DTGVSQNPRHKITKRGQNVTFRCDPISEHNRLYWYRQTLGQGPEFLTYFQNEAQLEKSRLLSDRFSAERPKGSFSTLEIQRTEQGDSAMYLCASSSSITGELFFGEGSRLTVL.

J is TRBJ2-2 and V is TRBV7-2, with D perhaps TRBD2 (5 bases). The CDR3 is 15 amino acids. Germline CDR1 SGHTA, CDR2 FQGNSA. V dropped 1 base and J dropped 3 bases, with 9 bases sitting between them. For the CDR3, the DNA is TGTGCCAGCAGCTTAGGGACTCATCACACCGGGGAGCTGTTTTTT. Translated: CASSLGTHHTGELFF.